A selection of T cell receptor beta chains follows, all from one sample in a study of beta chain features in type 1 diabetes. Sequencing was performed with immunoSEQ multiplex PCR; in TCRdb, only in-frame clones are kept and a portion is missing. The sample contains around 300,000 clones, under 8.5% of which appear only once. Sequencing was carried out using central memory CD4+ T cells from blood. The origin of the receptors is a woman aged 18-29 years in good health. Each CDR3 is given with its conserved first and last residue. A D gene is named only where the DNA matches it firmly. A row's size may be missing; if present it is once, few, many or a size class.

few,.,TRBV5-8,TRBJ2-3,TGTGCCAGCAGCTTGCAAGGCCACACAGATACGCAGTATTTT,CASSLQGHTDTQYF
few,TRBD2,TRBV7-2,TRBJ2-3,TGTGCCAGCGGCGGGAGGGGCACAGATACGCAGTATTTT,CASGGRGTDTQYF
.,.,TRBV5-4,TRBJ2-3,TGTGCCAGCAGCTTGTTGGGGGGCCCCGATACGCAGTATTTT,CASSLLGGPDTQYF
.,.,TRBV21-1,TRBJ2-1,TGTGCCAGCAGCGAGGGCAGGTTCTCCTACAATGAGCAGTTCTTC,CASSEGRFSYNEQFF
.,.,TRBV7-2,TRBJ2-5,TGTGCCAGCAGCTTATATGGAGAGACCCAGTACTTC,CASSLYGETQYF
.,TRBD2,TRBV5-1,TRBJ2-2,TGCGCCAGCAGCTTGGGACCCGGGACTAGTGGGCGGGAGCTGTTTTTT,CASSLGPGTSGRELFF
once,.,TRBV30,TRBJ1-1,TGTGCCGGGGGGATGACGACAGCAAATTCGGAAGCTTTCTTT,CAGGMTTANSEAFF
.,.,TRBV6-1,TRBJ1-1,TGTGCCAGCAGTGAAAAGTATATGAACACTGAAGCTTTCTTT,CASSEKYMNTEAFF
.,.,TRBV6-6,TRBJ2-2,TGTGCCAGCAGTTACTTCGCAAGGGGCGGGGAGCTGTTTTTT,CASSYFARGGELFF
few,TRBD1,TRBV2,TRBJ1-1,TGTGCCAGCCAACAGGGGGCTGAAGCTTTCTTT,CASQQGAEAFF